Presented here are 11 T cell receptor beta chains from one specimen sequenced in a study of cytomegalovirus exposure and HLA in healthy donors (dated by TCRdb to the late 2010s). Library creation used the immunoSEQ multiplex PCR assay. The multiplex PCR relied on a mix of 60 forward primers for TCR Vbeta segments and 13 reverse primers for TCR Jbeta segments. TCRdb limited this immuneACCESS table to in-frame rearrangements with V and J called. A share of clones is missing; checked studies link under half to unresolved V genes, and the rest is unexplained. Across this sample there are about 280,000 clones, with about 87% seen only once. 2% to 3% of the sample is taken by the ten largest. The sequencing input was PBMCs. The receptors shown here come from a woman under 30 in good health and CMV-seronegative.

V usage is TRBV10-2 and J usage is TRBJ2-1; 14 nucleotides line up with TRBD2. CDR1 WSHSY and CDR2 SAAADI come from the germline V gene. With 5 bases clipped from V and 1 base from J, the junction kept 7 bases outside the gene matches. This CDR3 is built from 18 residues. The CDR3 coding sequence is TGCGCCAGCAGTTTGACTAGCGGGGGGGCGGGGTCCTACAATGAGCAGTTCTTC. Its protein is CASSLTSGGAGSYNEQFF.

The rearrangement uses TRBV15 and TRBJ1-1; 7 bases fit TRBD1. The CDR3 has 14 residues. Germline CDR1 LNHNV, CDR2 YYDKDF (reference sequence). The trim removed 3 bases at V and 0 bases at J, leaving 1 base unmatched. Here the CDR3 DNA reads TGTGCCACCAGCAGGACAGGGATGAACACTGAAGCTTTCTTT. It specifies CATSRTGMNTEAFF.

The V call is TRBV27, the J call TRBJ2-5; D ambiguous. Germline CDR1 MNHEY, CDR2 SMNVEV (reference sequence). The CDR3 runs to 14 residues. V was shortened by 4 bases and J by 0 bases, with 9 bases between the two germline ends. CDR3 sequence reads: CASSSFPYQETQYF. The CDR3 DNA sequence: TGTGCCAGCAGTTCTTTTCCGTACCAAGAGACCCAGTACTTC.

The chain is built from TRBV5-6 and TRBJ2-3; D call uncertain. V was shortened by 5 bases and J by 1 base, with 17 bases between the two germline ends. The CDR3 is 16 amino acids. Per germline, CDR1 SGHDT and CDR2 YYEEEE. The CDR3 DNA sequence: TGTGCCAGCAGTTACCGTCTAGGTAGAGGCACAGATACGCAGTATTTT. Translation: CASSYRLGRGTDTQYF.

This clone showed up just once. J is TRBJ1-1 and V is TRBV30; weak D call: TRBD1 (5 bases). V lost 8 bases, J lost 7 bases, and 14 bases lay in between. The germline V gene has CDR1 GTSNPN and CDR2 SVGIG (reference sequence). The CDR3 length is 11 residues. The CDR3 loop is CAAHRTSEAFF. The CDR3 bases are TGTGCCGCCCACAGGACCAGTGAAGCTTTCTTT.

CDR3 sequence: CASSPGLAGQETQYF. CDR3 DNA: TGTGCCAGCTCCCCAGGACTAGCGGGGCAAGAGACCCAGTACTTC. The chain joins TRBV6-5 to TRBJ2-5; 12 bases fit TRBD2. From germline, CDR1 is MNHEY and CDR2 SVGAGI. The V and J ends lost 8 bases and 2 bases, in that order; junction bases with no gene match: 6. The CDR3 runs 15 residues.

The CDR3 protein is CASSRHGTEAFF. Here the CDR3 DNA reads TGTGCCAGCAGCCGACATGGCACTGAAGCTTTCTTT. The chain carries TRBV13 and TRBJ1-1; D unresolved. The CDR3 sequence is 12 residues long. V was cut by 5 bases and J by 4 bases, with 8 bases left in between. Germline V gives CDR1 PRHDT, CDR2 FYEKMQ (reference sequence).

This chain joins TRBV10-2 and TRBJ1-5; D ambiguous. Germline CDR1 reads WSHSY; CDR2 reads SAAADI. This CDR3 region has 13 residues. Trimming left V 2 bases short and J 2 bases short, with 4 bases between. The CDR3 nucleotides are TGCGCCAGCAGTGAGCCGGGCAATCAGCCCCAGCATTTT. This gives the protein CASSEPGNQPQHF.

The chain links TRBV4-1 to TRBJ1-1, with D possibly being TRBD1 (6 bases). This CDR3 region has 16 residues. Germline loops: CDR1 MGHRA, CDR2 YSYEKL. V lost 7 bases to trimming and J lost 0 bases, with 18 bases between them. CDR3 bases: TGCGCCAGCACCCCCGGGACACCGAGACTGAACACTGAAGCTTTCTTT. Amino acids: CASTPGTPRLNTEAFF.

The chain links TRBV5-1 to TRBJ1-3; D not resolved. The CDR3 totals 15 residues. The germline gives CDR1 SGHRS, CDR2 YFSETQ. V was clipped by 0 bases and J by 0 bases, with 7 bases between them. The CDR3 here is CASSLGTDSGNTIYF. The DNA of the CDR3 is TGCGCCAGCAGCTTGGGAACAGACTCTGGAAACACCATATATTTT. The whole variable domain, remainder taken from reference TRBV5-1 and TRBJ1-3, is KAGVTQTPRYLIKTRGQQVTLSCSPISGHRSVSWYQQTPGQGLQFLFEYFSETQRNKGNFPGRFSGRQFSNSRSEMNVSTLELGDSALYLCASSLGTDSGNTIYFGEGSWLTVV.

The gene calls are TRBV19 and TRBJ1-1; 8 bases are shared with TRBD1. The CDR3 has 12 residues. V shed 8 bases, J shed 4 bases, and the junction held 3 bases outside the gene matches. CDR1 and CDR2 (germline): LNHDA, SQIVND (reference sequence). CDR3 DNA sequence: TGTGCCAGTCGACAGGGGACCACTGAAGCTTTCTTT. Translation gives CASRQGTTEAFF.